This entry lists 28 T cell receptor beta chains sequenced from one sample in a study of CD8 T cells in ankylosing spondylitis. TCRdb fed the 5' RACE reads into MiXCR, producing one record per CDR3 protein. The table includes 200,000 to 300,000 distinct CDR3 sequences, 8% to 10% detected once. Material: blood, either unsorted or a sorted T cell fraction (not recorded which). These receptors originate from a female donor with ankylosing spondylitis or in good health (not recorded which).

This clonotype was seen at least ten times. Here the CDR3 DNA reads TGTGCCAGCAGTTGGCAGGGGTTGACCGGGGAGCTGTTTTTT. It yields the protein CASSWQGLTGELFF. The genes are TRBV27 and TRBJ2-2, with D possibly TRBD1 on 6 matching bases. The germline gives CDR1 MNHEY, CDR2 SMNVEV (reference sequence). CDR3 size: 14 residues. Trimming removed 4 bases from V and 5 bases from J, with 11 bases in between.

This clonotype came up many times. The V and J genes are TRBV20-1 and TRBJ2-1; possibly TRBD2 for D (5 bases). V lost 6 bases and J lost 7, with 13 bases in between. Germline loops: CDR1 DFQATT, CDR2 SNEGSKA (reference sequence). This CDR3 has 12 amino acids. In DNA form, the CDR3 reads TGCAGTGCCCCGGACTTGGGGAATGAGCAGTTCTTC. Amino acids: CSAPDLGNEQFF.

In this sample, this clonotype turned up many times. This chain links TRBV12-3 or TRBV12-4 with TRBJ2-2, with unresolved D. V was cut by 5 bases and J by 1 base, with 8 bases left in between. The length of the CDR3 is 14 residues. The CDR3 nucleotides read TGTGCCAGCAGTCTTTCAGGGAACACCGGGGAGCTGTTTTTT. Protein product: CASSLSGNTGELFF.

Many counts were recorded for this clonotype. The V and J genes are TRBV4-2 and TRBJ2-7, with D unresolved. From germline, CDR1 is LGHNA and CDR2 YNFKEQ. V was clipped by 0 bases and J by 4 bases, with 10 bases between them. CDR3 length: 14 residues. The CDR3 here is CASSQDGTSYEQYF. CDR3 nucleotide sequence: TGTGCCAGCAGCCAAGATGGTACATCTTACGAGCAGTACTTC.

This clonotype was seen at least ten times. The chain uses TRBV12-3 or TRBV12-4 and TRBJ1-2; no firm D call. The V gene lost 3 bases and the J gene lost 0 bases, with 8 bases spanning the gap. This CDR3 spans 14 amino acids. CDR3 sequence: CASSFKGANYGYTF. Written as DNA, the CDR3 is TGTGCCAGCAGTTTTAAGGGTGCTAACTATGGCTACACCTTC.

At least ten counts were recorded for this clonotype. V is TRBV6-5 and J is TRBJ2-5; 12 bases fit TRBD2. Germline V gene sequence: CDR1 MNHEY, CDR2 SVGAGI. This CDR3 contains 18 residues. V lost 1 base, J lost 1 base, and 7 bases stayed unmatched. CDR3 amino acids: CASSYFYGLAGTQETQYF. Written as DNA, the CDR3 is TGTGCCAGCAGTTACTTCTACGGACTAGCGGGAACCCAAGAGACCCAGTACTTC.

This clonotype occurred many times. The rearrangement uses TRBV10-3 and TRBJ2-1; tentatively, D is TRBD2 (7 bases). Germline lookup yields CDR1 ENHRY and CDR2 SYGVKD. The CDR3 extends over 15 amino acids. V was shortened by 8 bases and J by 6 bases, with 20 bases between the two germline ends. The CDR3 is CAIGVGGRELNEQFF. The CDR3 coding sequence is TGTGCCATCGGAGTGGGGGGGCGGGAACTCAATGAGCAGTTCTTC.

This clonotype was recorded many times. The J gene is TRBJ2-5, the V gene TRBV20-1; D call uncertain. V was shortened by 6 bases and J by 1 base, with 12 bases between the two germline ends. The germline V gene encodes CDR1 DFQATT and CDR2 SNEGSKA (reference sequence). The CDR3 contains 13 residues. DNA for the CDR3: TGCAGTGCGATCGGCACGGTCCAAGAGACCCAGTACTTC. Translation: CSAIGTVQETQYF.

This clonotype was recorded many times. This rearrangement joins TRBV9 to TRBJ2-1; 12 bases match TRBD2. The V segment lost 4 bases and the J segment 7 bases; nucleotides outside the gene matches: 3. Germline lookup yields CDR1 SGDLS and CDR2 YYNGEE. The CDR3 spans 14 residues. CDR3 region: CASSSTSGRNEQFF. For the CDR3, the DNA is TGTGCCAGCAGCTCTACTAGCGGGAGGAATGAGCAGTTCTTC.

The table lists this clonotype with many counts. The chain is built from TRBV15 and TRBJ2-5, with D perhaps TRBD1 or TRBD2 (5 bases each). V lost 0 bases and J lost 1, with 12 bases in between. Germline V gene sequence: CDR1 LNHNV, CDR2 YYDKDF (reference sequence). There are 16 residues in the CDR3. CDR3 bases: TGTGCCACCAGCAGAGAATTGGGACCACGCCAAGAGACCCAGTACTTC. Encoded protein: CATSRELGPRQETQYF.

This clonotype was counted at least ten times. The CDR3 DNA reads TGTGCCAGTCAGGGGGCGAGGGGTTATAGCACAGATACGCAGTATTTT. Its protein is CASQGARGYSTDTQYF. The chain joins TRBV27 to TRBJ2-3; the match to TRBD1 covers 8 bases. Germline V gene sequence: CDR1 MNHEY, CDR2 SMNVEV (reference sequence). The CDR3 runs to 16 residues. With V trimmed by 9 bases and J by 0 bases, 11 bases remained unmatched.

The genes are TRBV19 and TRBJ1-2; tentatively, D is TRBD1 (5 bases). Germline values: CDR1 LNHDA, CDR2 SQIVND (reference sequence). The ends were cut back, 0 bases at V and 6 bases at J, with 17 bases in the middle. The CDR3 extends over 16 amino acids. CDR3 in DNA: TGTGCCAGTAGTATAGATCTGACGGGGACGCAAGATGGCTACACCTTC. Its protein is CASSIDLTGTQDGYTF.

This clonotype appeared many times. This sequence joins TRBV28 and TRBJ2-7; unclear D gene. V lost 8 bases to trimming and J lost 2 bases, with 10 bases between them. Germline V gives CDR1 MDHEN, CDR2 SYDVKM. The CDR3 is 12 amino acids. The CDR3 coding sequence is TGTGCCAGCGTGGGCAGGACCTACGAGCAGTACTTC. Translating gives CASVGRTYEQYF.

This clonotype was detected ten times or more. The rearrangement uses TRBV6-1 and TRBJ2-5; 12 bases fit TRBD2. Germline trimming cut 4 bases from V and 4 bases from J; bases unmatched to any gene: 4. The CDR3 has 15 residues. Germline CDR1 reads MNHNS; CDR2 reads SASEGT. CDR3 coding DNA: TGTGCCAGCAGTGTGACTAGCGGGAGAGGAGAGACCCAGTACTTC. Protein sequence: CASSVTSGRGETQYF.

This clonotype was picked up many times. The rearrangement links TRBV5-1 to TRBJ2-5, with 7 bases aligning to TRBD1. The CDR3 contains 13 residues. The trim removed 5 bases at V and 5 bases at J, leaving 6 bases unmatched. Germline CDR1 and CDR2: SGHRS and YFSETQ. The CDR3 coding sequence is TGCGCCAGCAGTTGGGACAGCAGGGAGACCCAGTACTTC. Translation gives CASSWDSRETQYF.

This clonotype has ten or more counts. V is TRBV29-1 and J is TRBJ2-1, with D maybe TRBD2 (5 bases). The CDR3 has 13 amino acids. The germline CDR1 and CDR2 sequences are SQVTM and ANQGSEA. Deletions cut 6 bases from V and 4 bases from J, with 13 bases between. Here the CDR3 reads CSVGSWGYNEQFF. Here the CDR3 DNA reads TGCAGCGTGGGGAGCTGGGGTTACAATGAGCAGTTCTTC.

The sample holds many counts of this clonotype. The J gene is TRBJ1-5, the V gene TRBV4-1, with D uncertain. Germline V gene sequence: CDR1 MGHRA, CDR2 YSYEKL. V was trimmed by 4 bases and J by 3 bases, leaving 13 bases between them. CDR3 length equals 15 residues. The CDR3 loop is CASSLREAVNQPQHF. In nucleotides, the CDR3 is TGCGCCAGCAGCCTGCGGGAGGCGGTCAATCAGCCCCAGCATTTT.

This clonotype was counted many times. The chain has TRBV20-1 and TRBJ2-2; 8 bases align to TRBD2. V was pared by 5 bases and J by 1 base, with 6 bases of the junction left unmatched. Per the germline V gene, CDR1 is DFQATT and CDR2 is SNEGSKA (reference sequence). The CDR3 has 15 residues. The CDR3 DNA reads TGCAGTGCTCAAAATAGCGGGGTGAACACCGGGGAGCTGTTTTTT. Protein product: CSAQNSGVNTGELFF.

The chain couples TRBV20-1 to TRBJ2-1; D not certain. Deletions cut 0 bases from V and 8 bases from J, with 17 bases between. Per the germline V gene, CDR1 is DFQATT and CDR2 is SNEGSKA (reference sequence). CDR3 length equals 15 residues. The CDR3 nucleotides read TGCAGTGCTAGAGATCGCGGAGAGTGGCTGGATGAGCAGTTCTTC. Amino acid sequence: CSARDRGEWLDEQFF.

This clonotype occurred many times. CDR3: CASSSLSVNTEAFF. The CDR3 nucleotides read TGTGCCAGCAGTTCCCTTTCGGTGAACACTGAAGCTTTCTTT. The chain links TRBV6-5 to TRBJ1-1; D gene ambiguous. Germline-derived CDR1 and CDR2 are MNHEY and SVGAGI. Trimming removed 4 bases from V and 0 bases from J, with 9 bases in between. CDR3 size: 14 residues.

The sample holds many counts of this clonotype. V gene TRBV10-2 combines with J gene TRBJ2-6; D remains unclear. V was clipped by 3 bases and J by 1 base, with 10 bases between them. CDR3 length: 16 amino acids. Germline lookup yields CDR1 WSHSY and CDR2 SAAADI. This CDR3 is CASSDFMGSGANVLTF. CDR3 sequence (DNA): TGCGCCAGCAGTGATTTCATGGGGTCTGGGGCCAACGTCCTGACTTTC.

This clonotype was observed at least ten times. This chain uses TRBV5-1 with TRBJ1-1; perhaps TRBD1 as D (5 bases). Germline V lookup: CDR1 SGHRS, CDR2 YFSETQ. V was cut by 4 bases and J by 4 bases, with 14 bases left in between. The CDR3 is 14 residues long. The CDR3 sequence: CASSTITQGTEAFF. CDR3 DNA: TGCGCCAGCAGCACCATCACTCAGGGCACTGAAGCTTTCTTT.

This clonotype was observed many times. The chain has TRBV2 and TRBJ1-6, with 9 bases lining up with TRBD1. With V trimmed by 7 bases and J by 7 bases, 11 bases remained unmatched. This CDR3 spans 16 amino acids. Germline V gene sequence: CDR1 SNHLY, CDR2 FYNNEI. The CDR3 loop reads CASKMTGGASNSPLHF. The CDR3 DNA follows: TGTGCCAGCAAGATGACAGGGGGAGCGAGCAATTCACCCCTCCACTTT.

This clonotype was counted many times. The CDR3 sequence: CASSLFGGRLAKAKNIQYF. DNA of the CDR3: TGTGCCAGCAGTTTATTTGGCGGGAGGCTGGCGAAAGCCAAAAACATTCAGTACTTC. V usage is TRBV27 and J usage is TRBJ2-4; 8 positions agree with TRBD2. This CDR3 has 19 amino acids. The V gene's germline CDR1 is MNHEY and CDR2 SMNVEV (reference sequence). V was clipped by 1 base and J by 0 bases; unmatched bases: 11.

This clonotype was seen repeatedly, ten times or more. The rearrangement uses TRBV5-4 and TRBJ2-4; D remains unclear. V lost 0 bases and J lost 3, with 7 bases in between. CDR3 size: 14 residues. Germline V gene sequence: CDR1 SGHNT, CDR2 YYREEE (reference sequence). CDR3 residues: CASSLVGDKNIQYF. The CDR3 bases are TGTGCCAGCAGCTTGGTAGGAGACAAAAACATTCAGTACTTC.

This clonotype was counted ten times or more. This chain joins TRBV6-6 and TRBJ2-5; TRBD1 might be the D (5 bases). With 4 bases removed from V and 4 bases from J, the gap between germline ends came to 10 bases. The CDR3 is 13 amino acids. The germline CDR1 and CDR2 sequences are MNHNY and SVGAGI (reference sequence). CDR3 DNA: TGTGCCAGCAGTTCGGCAGGGTCAGAGACCCAGTACTTC. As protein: CASSSAGSETQYF.

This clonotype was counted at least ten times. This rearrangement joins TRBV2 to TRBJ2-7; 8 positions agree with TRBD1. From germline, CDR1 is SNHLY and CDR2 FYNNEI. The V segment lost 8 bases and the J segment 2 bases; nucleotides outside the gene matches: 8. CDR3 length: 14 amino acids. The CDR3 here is CASESGQVTYEQYF. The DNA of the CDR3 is TGTGCCAGCGAGTCGGGACAGGTAACCTACGAGCAGTACTTC.

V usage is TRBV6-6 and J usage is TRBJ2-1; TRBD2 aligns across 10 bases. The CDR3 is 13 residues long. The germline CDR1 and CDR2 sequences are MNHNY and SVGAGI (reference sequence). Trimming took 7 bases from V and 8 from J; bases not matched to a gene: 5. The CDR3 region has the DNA TGTGCCAGCAAGCGGGAGGGCCGGGATGAGCAGTTCTTC. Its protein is CASKREGRDEQFF.